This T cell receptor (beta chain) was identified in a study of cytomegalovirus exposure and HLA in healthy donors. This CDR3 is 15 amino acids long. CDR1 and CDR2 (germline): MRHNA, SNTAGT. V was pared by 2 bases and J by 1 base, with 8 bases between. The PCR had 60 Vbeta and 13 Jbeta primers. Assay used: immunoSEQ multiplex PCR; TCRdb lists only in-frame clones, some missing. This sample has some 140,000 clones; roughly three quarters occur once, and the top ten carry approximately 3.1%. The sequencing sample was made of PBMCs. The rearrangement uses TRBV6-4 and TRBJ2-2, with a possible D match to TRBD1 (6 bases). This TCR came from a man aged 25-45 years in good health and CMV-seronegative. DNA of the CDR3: TGTGCCAGCAGTGACAGGGACAAGAACACCGGGGAGCTGTTTTTT. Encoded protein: CASSDRDKNTGELFF.